The text below deals with one TCR beta chain. These data come from a study of blood T cell repertoires in COVID-19. Study-wide background: Sites across the United States, Italy and Spain contributed samples from acute and convalescent COVID-19.

The ends were cut back, 8 bases at V and 1 base at J, with 14 bases in the middle. CDR1 and CDR2 (germline): SGHAT, FQNNGV. The CDR3 has 14 residues. In the authors' methods: For nucleated cells, counts were estimated from reference gene primer amplification. The data were produced by immunoSEQ multiplex PCR, yet TCRdb's version contains in-frame clones alone and is incomplete. Clone size and V and J calls were adopted from that table, with D and trimming inferred from the DNA. The table includes under 200,000 clones, around nine tenths detected once. The rearrangement joins TRBV11-2 to TRBJ1-1, with D tentatively TRBD1 (5 bases). The sample taken for sequencing was peripheral blood. The sequence was obtained from a woman in her 70s with COVID-19, enrolled during active disease. CDR3 loop: CASLQGAANTEAFF. The CDR3 region has the DNA TGTGCCAGCCTGCAAGGGGCAGCGAACACTGAAGCTTTCTTT.